Below are 2 T cell receptor beta chains sequenced from a single sample in a study of cytomegalovirus exposure and HLA in healthy donors. This PCR relied on a set of 60 Vbeta primers and 13 Jbeta primers. Profiled with immunoSEQ multiplex PCR; TCRdb holds only in-frame clones, not every one. Among under 170,000 clones listed, around 79% were seen once. Sequenced: PBMCs. The receptors stem from a human donor in good health.

This rearrangement joins TRBV15 to TRBJ1-4; no firm D call. CDR1 and CDR2 (germline): LNHNV, YYDKDF (reference sequence). The CDR3 runs to 19 residues. V was pared by 1 base and J by 4 bases, with 22 bases between. The CDR3 DNA reads as TGTGCCACCAGCAGAGCTCGAGTCGGGCGGGTCGGCTTTAATGAAAAACTGTTTTTT. It yields the protein CATSRARVGRVGFNEKLFF.

The V and J genes are TRBV5-4 and TRBJ1-3, with D possibly being TRBD1 (6 bases). Trimming removed 0 bases from V and 1 base from J, with 14 bases in between. The CDR3 is 17 residues long. Germline CDR1 and CDR2: SGHNT and YYREEE (reference sequence). CDR3 amino acids: CASSLDQGLGSGNTIYF. The CDR3, as DNA: TGTGCCAGCAGCTTGGACCAGGGGCTGGGTTCTGGAAACACCATATATTTT.